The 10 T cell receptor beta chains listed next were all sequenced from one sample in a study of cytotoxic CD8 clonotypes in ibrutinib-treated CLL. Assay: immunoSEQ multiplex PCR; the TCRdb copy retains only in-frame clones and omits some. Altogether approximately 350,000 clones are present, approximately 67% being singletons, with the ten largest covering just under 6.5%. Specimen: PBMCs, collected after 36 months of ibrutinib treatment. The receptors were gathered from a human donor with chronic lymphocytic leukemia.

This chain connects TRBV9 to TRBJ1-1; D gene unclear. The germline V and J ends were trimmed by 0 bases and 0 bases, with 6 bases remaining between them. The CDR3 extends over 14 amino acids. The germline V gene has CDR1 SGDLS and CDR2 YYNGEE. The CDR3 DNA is TGTGCCAGCAGCGTAGGGTCCATGAACACTGAAGCTTTCTTT. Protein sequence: CASSVGSMNTEAFF.

CDR3 bases: TGTGCCAGCAGCTTAACTGCGGGCCACTCCTACGAGCAGTACTTC. Protein sequence: CASSLTAGHSYEQYF. This chain connects TRBV7-3 to TRBJ2-7; the D gene is possibly TRBD2 (5 bases). Per germline, CDR1 SGHTA and CDR2 FQGTGA. The length of the CDR3 is 15 residues. The V and J ends lost 0 bases and 0 bases respectively, with 9 bases between them. Filled out from reference TRBV7-3 and TRBJ2-7, the complete variable domain reads GAGVSQTPSNKVTEKGKYVELRCDPISGHTALYWYRQSLGQGPEFLIYFQGTGAADDSGLPNDRFFAVRPEGSVSTLKIQRTERGDSAVYLCASSLTAGHSYEQYFGPGTRLTVT.

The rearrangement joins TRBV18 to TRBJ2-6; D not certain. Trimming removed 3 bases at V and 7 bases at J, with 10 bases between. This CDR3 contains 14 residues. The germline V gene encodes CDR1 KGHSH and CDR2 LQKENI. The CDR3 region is CASSPPSRANVLTF. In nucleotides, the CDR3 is TGTGCCAGCTCACCCCCTTCTCGAGCCAACGTCCTGACTTTC. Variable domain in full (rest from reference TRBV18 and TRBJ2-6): NAGVMQNPRHLVRRRGQEARLRCSPMKGHSHVYWYRQLPEEGLKFMVYLQKENIIDESGMPKERFSAEFPKEGPSILRIQQVVRGDSAAYFCASSPPSRANVLTFGAGSRLTVL.

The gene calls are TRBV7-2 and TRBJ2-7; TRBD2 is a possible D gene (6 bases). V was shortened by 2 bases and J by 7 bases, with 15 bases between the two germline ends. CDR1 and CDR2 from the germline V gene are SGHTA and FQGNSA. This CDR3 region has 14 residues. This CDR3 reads CASSLSSGVGEQYF. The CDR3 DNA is TGTGCCAGCAGCTTATCGTCGGGAGTGGGAGAGCAGTACTTC. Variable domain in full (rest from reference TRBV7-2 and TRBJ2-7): GAGVSQSPSNKVTEKGKDVELRCDPISGHTALYWYRQSLGQGLEFLIYFQGNSAPDKSGLPSDRFSAERTGGSVSTLTIQRTQQEDSAVYLCASSLSSGVGEQYFGPGTRLTVT.

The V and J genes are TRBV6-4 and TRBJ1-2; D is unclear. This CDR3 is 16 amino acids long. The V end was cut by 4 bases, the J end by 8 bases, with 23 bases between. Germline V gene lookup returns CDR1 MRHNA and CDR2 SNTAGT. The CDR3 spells CASSGPTTTSRGGYTF. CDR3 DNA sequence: TGTGCCAGCAGTGGCCCCACGACAACTTCCCGTGGAGGCTACACCTTC.

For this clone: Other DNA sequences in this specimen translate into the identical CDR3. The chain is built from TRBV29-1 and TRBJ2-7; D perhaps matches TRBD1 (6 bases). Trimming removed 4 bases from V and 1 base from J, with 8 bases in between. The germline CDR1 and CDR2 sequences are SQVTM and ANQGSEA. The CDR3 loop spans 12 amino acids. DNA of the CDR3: TGCAGCGTTGGCAGGGGTTCCTACGAGCAGTACTTC. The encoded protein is CSVGRGSYEQYF.

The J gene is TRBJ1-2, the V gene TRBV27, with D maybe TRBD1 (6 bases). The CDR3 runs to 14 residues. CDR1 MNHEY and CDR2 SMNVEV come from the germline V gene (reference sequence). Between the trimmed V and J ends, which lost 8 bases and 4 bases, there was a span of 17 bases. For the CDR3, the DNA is TGTGCCAGCGGAGCACAGGGCGGGGTCTATGGCTACACCTTC. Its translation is CASGAQGGVYGYTF.

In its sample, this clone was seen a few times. CDR3 nucleotide sequence: TGTGCCAGCAGTGCCTCGGTGGGGAGCGGGGACCAAGAGACCCAGTACTTC. It codes for CASSASVGSGDQETQYF. V and J are TRBV6-1 and TRBJ2-5, with 7 bases that match TRBD2. The CDR3 has 17 residues. CDR1 and CDR2 (germline): MNHNS, SASEGT. V trimming: 4 bases; J trimming: 0 bases; junction bases outside the gene matches: 11.

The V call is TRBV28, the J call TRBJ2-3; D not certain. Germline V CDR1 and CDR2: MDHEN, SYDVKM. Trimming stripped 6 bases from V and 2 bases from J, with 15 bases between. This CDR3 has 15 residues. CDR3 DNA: TGTGCCAGCAGACTGGTTTTAGATCCCACAGATACGCAGTATTTT. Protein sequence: CASRLVLDPTDTQYF.

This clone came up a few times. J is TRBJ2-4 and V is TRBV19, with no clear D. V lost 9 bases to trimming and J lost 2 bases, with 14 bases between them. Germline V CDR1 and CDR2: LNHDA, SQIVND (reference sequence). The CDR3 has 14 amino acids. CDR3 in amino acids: CASRQAGPKNIQYF. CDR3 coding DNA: TGTGCCAGCAGACAAGCCGGGCCCAAAAACATTCAGTACTTC. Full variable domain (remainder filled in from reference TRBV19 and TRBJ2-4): DGGITQSPKYLFRKEGQNVTLSCEQNLNHDAMYWYRQDPGQGLRLIYYSQIVNDFQKGDIAEGYSVSREKKESFPLTVTSAQKNPTAFYLCASRQAGPKNIQYFGAGTRLSVL.